Shown below are 31 T cell receptor beta chains from a single sample sequenced in a study of cytomegalovirus exposure and HLA in healthy donors. The PCR employed 60 Vbeta primers together with 13 Jbeta primers. Clones were read by immunoSEQ multiplex PCR, and TCRdb kept only the in-frame ones, dropping some. The sample has fewer than 80,000 clones; around 74% are singletons. Material: PBMCs. The receptors derive from a woman aged 60-75 years in good health and CMV-seropositive.

This sequence joins TRBV7-2 and TRBJ2-7; 9 positions agree with TRBD1. From germline, CDR1 is SGHTA and CDR2 FQGNSA. This CDR3 is built from 15 residues. After removal of 3 bases from V and 5 bases from J, the junction contained 8 bases not matched to a gene. DNA of the CDR3: TGTGCCAGCAGCTTTAGCGGACAGGGGTCTAACGAGCAGTACTTC. This encodes CASSFSGQGSNEQYF.

This chain joins TRBV2 and TRBJ2-2; 13 positions match TRBD2. Germline CDR1 SNHLY, CDR2 FYNNEI. This CDR3 is 16 amino acids long. J was trimmed by 7 bases and V by 8 bases; bases with no gene match: 10. The CDR3 reads CASSTSGGSIGGELFF. CDR3 bases: TGTGCCAGCTCGACTAGCGGGGGGTCAATTGGCGGGGAGCTGTTTTTT.

This clone came up a few times. V and J are TRBV5-1 and TRBJ1-1; a possible D gene is TRBD1 (6 bases). The germline CDR1 and CDR2 sequences are SGHRS and YFSETQ. V was cut by 4 bases and J by 4 bases, with 17 bases left in between. The CDR3 is made up of 15 amino acids. The CDR3 DNA reads TGCGCCAGCAGCGCCTTACAGGGTAGTGGCACTGAAGCTTTCTTT. Translation gives CASSALQGSGTEAFF.

The chain couples TRBV6-5 to TRBJ2-1, with TRBD1 matching over 7 bases. V was clipped by 5 bases and J by 2 bases; unmatched bases: 6. CDR3 size: 15 residues. Germline CDR1 MNHEY, CDR2 SVGAGI. In DNA form, the CDR3 reads TGTGCCAGCAGTCCCTGGGACAGTACCTACAATGAGCAGTTCTTC. Amino acids: CASSPWDSTYNEQFF.

There are a few counts of this clone. This chain joins TRBV4-2 and TRBJ1-2; 7 bases match TRBD1. The CDR3 sequence is 13 residues long. CDR1 is LGHNA and CDR2 is YNFKEQ in the germline V gene. V gave up 5 bases and J gave up 7 bases; unmatched junction bases: 7. The CDR3, as DNA: TGTGCCAGCAGCTCCACAGGGGAAAGTGGCTACACCTTC. Protein: CASSSTGESGYTF.

The J gene is TRBJ1-2, the V gene TRBV30; TRBD1 aligns across 9 bases. This CDR3 contains 13 residues. V shed 1 base and J 6 bases; nucleotides not matched to a gene: 3. The germline V gene has CDR1 GTSNPN and CDR2 SVGIG (reference sequence). The CDR3 spells CAWSDRGRHGYTF. CDR3 nucleotides: TGTGCCTGGAGTGACAGGGGGCGCCATGGCTACACCTTC.

The rearrangement links TRBV28 to TRBJ2-1; D unresolved. The germline V and J ends were trimmed by 5 bases and 6 bases, with 5 bases remaining between them. The CDR3 has 11 residues. In germline, CDR1 is MDHEN, CDR2 SYDVKM. The chain's CDR3 is CASSNFNEQFF. The CDR3 nucleotides are TGTGCCAGCAGTAACTTCAATGAGCAGTTCTTC.

The rearrangement joins TRBV6-5 to TRBJ1-1; 7 nucleotides align to TRBD1. The CDR3 length is 15 residues. Trimming removed 6 bases from V and 5 bases from J; junction bases left unmatched: 12. The germline CDR1 and CDR2 sequences are MNHEY and SVGAGI. The CDR3 DNA is TGTGCCAGCAGCCCAGACAGGGCGCGCAGAACTGAAGCTTTCTTT. Translation: CASSPDRARRTEAFF.

This chain connects TRBV5-5 to TRBJ2-7; no clear D. Trimming left V 2 bases short and J 2 bases short, with 14 bases between. Per the germline V gene, CDR1 is SGHKS and CDR2 is YYEKEE (reference sequence). The CDR3 covers 15 residues. The CDR3 DNA is TGTGCCAGCAGCTTTGGCCGACTTCGAACCTACGAGCAGTACTTC. As protein: CASSFGRLRTYEQYF. The whole variable domain, remainder taken from reference TRBV5-5 and TRBJ2-7, is DAGVTQSPTHLIKTRGQQVTLRCSPISGHKSVSWYQQVLGQGPQFIFQYYEKEERGRGNFPDRFSARQFPNYSSELNVNALLLGDSALYLCASSFGRLRTYEQYFGPGTRLTVT.

This chain connects TRBV7-6 to TRBJ2-3; TRBD1 matches at 7 bases. CDR1 and CDR2 from the germline V gene are SGHVS and FNYEAQ. The trim removed 4 bases at V and 1 base at J, leaving 8 bases unmatched. The CDR3 runs 16 residues. Written as DNA, the CDR3 is TGTGCCAGCAGCTCCCGAAGCACAGGGGGCACAGATACGCAGTATTTT. It codes for CASSSRSTGGTDTQYF. Using reference TRBV7-6 and TRBJ2-3 for the parts outside the CDR3, the full variable domain is GAGVSQSPRYKVTKRGQDVALRCDPISGHVSLYWYRQALGQGPEFLTYFNYEAQQDKSGLPNDRFSAERPEGSISTLTIQRTEQRDSAMYRCASSSRSTGGTDTQYFGPGTRLTVL.

The V call is TRBV5-5, the J call TRBJ1-1; no definite D call. Deletions cut 4 bases from V and 4 bases from J, with 17 bases between. Germline V gene data show CDR1 as SGHKS and CDR2 as YYEKEE (reference sequence). There are 15 residues in the CDR3. CDR3 region: CASSTGGTVGTEAFF. The DNA for the CDR3 is TGTGCCAGCAGCACTGGAGGCACAGTAGGCACTGAAGCTTTCTTT.

V is TRBV4-2 and J is TRBJ1-6, with TRBD1 matching 7 bases. V was clipped by 6 bases and J by 7 bases; unmatched bases: 3. This CDR3 has 13 residues. The germline V gene has CDR1 LGHNA and CDR2 YNFKEQ. In DNA form, the CDR3 reads TGTGCCAGCAGAGAGGGGGCAAATTCACCCCTCCACTTT. Its protein is CASREGANSPLHF.

This rearrangement joins TRBV30 to TRBJ1-5, with a possible D match to TRBD1 (6 bases). Germline V lookup: CDR1 GTSNPN, CDR2 SVGIG (reference sequence). Between the trimmed V and J ends, which lost 1 base and 3 bases, there was a span of 7 bases. The CDR3 extends over 13 amino acids. CDR3 sequence reads: CAWSDRDNQPQHF. CDR3 bases: TGTGCCTGGAGTGACAGGGACAATCAGCCCCAGCATTTT.

The J gene is TRBJ2-7, the V gene TRBV27; D call uncertain. In germline, CDR1 is MNHEY, CDR2 SMNVEV (reference sequence). This CDR3 contains 16 residues. With 6 bases removed from V and 3 bases from J, the gap between germline ends came to 21 bases. In DNA form, the CDR3 reads TGTGCCAGCAGCCCCGGCTGGGCCTCCGGTGGCTACGAGCAGTACTTC. This sequence encodes CASSPGWASGGYEQYF.

This clone appeared a single time. The chain recombines TRBV30 with TRBJ1-1; the D is unclear. Trimming took 7 bases from V and 1 from J, leaving 7 bases between them. The CDR3 runs to 11 residues. Germline lookup yields CDR1 GTSNPN and CDR2 SVGIG (reference sequence). CDR3 residues: CAFRQNTEAFF. The CDR3 DNA follows: TGTGCCTTCAGACAGAACACTGAAGCTTTCTTT.

With respect to this clone: The conserved phenylalanine or tryptophan is not found at the CDR3 terminus, so this likely reflects a read error. The rearrangement joins TRBV6-1 to TRBJ1-2, with D possibly being TRBD1 (5 bases). Trimming removed 3 bases from V and 7 bases from J, with 15 bases in between. There are 14 residues in the CDR3. Germline CDR1 and CDR2: MNHNS and SASEGT. This chain's CDR3 is CASSEGLHYSGYTV. CDR3 DNA sequence: TGTGCCAGCAGTGAGGGGCTACATTACTCTGGCTACACCGTC.

This rearrangement joins TRBV9 to TRBJ2-1; tentatively, D is TRBD1 (6 bases). V lost 4 bases to trimming and J lost 9 bases, with 14 bases between them. Germline lookup yields CDR1 SGDLS and CDR2 YYNGEE. The CDR3 length is 13 residues. CDR3: CASSLRTEGEQFF. The CDR3 DNA follows: TGTGCCAGCAGCCTCCGGACAGAAGGTGAGCAGTTCTTC.

The chain recombines TRBV19 with TRBJ2-7; 11 nucleotides agree with TRBD2. CDR1 LNHDA and CDR2 SQIVND come from the germline V gene (reference sequence). Trimming cost V 4 bases and J 7 bases; bases outside gene matches: 6. The CDR3 extends over 14 amino acids. CDR3 nucleotides: TGTGCCAGTAGTAGTAGCGGGGGGGCCTGGGAGCAGTACTTC. It yields the protein CASSSSGGAWEQYF. The variable domain in full, with the rest retrieved from reference TRBV19 and TRBJ2-7, is DGGITQSPKYLFRKEGQNVTLSCEQNLNHDAMYWYRQDPGQGLRLIYYSQIVNDFQKGDIAEGYSVSREKKESFPLTVTSAQKNPTAFYLCASSSSGGAWEQYFGPGTRLTVT.

This rearrangement joins TRBV11-3 to TRBJ1-1; possibly TRBD1 for D (6 bases). Germline values: CDR1 SGHNT, CDR2 YENEEA. The CDR3 spans 14 residues. Trimming removed 3 bases from V and 6 bases from J, with 14 bases in between. CDR3 in amino acids: CASSFARGYAEAFF. Written as DNA, the CDR3 is TGTGCCAGCAGCTTTGCCAGGGGATATGCTGAAGCTTTCTTT.

The V call is TRBV5-1, the J call TRBJ1-2; D may be TRBD1 (5 bases). The CDR3 runs 14 residues. Germline CDR1 reads SGHRS; CDR2 reads YFSETQ. V lost 0 bases to trimming and J lost 11 bases, with 17 bases between them. CDR3 residues: CASSLGDRTMRYTF. The CDR3 DNA follows: TGCGCCAGCAGCTTGGGTGACAGAACTATGAGGTACACCTTC.

V usage is TRBV19 and J usage is TRBJ1-5; TRBD1 aligns across 10 bases. CDR1 is LNHDA and CDR2 is SQIVND in the germline V gene (reference sequence). V trimming: 5 bases; J trimming: 2 bases; junction bases outside the gene matches: 6. This CDR3 has 16 residues. This chain's CDR3 is CASSFTGTGGNQPQHF. Here the CDR3 DNA reads TGTGCCAGTAGTTTTACCGGGACAGGGGGCAATCAGCCCCAGCATTTT.

This rearrangement joins TRBV2 to TRBJ2-6; the D is unclear. The germline V and J ends were trimmed by 8 bases and 3 bases, with 8 bases remaining between them. The CDR3 totals 13 residues. Germline-derived CDR1 and CDR2 are SNHLY and FYNNEI. CDR3 nucleotides: TGTGCCAGCCCAGGTGGTGGGGCCAACGTCCTGACTTTC. Translated: CASPGGGANVLTF.

The rearrangement joins TRBV6-5 to TRBJ1-6; D is perhaps TRBD1 (5 bases). CDR1 is MNHEY, CDR2 SVGAGI, per germline. The CDR3 loop spans 13 amino acids. Trimming stripped 4 bases from V and 10 bases from J, with 11 bases between. The CDR3 protein is CASSLQGGSPLHF. CDR3 nucleotides: TGTGCCAGCAGTTTGCAGGGTGGCTCACCCCTCCACTTT.

J is TRBJ2-2 and V is TRBV7-9; D unclear. V lost 5 bases and J lost 6, with 13 bases in between. CDR1 and CDR2 (germline): SEHNR, FQNEAQ (reference sequence). The CDR3 runs to 14 residues. As DNA, the CDR3 is TGTGCCAGCAGCCCCGGTCCGGTGTCCGGGGAGCTGTTTTTT. It yields the protein CASSPGPVSGELFF.

J is TRBJ2-5 and V is TRBV27; D uncertain. V shed 5 bases and J shed 1 base, with 8 bases lying between them. Germline V gene data show CDR1 as MNHEY and CDR2 as SMNVEV (reference sequence). The CDR3 length is 13 residues. The CDR3 DNA reads as TGTGCCAGCAGTATAACGGGCCAAGAGACCCAGTACTTC. Translating gives CASSITGQETQYF.

J is TRBJ2-7 and V is TRBV27; tentative D call: TRBD2 (6 bases). Germline V gene data show CDR1 as MNHEY and CDR2 as SMNVEV (reference sequence). The CDR3 consists of 13 residues. V was trimmed by 4 bases and J by 7 bases, leaving 14 bases between them. In DNA, the CDR3 is TGTGCCAGCAGTTCTGGGACTTCTAGGGAGCAGTACTTC. This sequence encodes CASSSGTSREQYF.

This clone turned up a few times. The rearrangement joins TRBV6-1 to TRBJ2-7; 10 bases map to TRBD1. The germline V gene has CDR1 MNHNS and CDR2 SASEGT. This CDR3 is 14 amino acids long. V gave up 7 bases and J gave up 5 bases; unmatched junction bases: 8. The CDR3 sequence is CASIKDRGRNEQYF. The DNA of the CDR3 is TGTGCCAGCATCAAGGACAGGGGGAGAAACGAGCAGTACTTC.

The chain is built from TRBV27 and TRBJ1-2, with TRBD1 matching 7 bases. J was trimmed by 2 bases and V by 5 bases; bases with no gene match: 5. Germline V lookup: CDR1 MNHEY, CDR2 SMNVEV (reference sequence). This CDR3 is built from 14 residues. The CDR3 is CASSRGRGNYGYTF. CDR3 nucleotides: TGTGCCAGCAGTCGGGGCAGGGGGAACTATGGCTACACCTTC.

This sequence joins TRBV2 and TRBJ1-1; 7 nucleotides agree with TRBD1. Germline V gene lookup returns CDR1 SNHLY and CDR2 FYNNEI. The CDR3 loop spans 14 amino acids. V shed 4 bases, J shed 1 base, and the junction held 3 bases outside the gene matches. CDR3 in DNA: TGTGCCAGCAGTGCGGACAGGCGGAACACTGAAGCTTTCTTT. The encoded protein is CASSADRRNTEAFF.

The rearrangement links TRBV6-5 to TRBJ1-1; D is possibly TRBD1 (6 bases). Trimming left V 6 bases short and J 4 bases short, with 15 bases between. CDR3 length: 14 residues. Germline CDR1 reads MNHEY; CDR2 reads SVGAGI. The CDR3 DNA follows: TGTGCCAGCAGGCCCGGGGGGGCCGTCACTGAAGCTTTCTTT. Protein sequence: CASRPGGAVTEAFF.

The rearrangement joins TRBV5-1 to TRBJ1-4; tentatively, D is TRBD1 (6 bases). Germline V gene lookup returns CDR1 SGHRS and CDR2 YFSETQ. The CDR3 runs 16 residues. Trimming pared 1 base from V and 2 bases from J, leaving 12 bases between. The CDR3 here is CASSLRGQGTNEKLFF. In nucleotides, the CDR3 is TGCGCCAGCAGCTTGCGGGGCCAGGGGACTAATGAAAAACTGTTTTTT.